This T cell receptor beta chain came from a study of naive CD8 T cells in extremely preterm neonates. Trimming pared 6 bases from V and 5 bases from J, leaving 10 bases between. This CDR3 is built from 12 residues. Germline-derived CDR1 and CDR2 are SGHDN and FVKESK. Healthy children aged about 15-60 months having elective surgery, and healthy nonsmoking adults, gave blood. Aged about 20-55 years with median around 36 years, adult controls were healthy nonsmokers. Sequencing was performed with immunoSEQ multiplex PCR; in TCRdb, only in-frame clones are kept and a portion is missing. The table shows about 7,600 clones, with more than 95% occurring only once.

Source material: naive CD8+ T cells from blood. The V and J genes are TRBV14 and TRBJ2-5, with D possibly TRBD2 on 6 matching bases. The receptor was derived from a human donor in good health. The DNA of the CDR3 is TGTGCCAGCAGTAGGGGAGGCGAGACCCAGTACTTC. This encodes CASSRGGETQYF.